Here is one TCR beta chain with its context. The table came from immunoSEQ multiplex PCR; TCRdb's copy has only in-frame clones and leaves some out. Found here are 270,000 or so clones, around 93% of them singletons; the top ten hold roughly 2.9%. The sample comes from a study of blood T cell repertoires in COVID-19. The CDR3 loop spans 15 amino acids. The V gene's germline CDR1 is SEHNR and CDR2 FQNEAQ (reference sequence). The V and J ends lost 4 bases and 8 bases respectively, with 17 bases between them. The rearrangement links TRBV7-9 to TRBJ1-4; maybe TRBD1 (5 bases). Sample: PBMCs or T cells enriched from blood (not recorded which). The sequence derives from a man aged 40-49 years who had been exposed to COVID-19. The DNA of the CDR3 is TGTGCCAGCAGCTCCTGGGGGGGAGAAGAGGAAAAACTGTTTTTT. Its protein is CASSSWGGEEEKLFF.